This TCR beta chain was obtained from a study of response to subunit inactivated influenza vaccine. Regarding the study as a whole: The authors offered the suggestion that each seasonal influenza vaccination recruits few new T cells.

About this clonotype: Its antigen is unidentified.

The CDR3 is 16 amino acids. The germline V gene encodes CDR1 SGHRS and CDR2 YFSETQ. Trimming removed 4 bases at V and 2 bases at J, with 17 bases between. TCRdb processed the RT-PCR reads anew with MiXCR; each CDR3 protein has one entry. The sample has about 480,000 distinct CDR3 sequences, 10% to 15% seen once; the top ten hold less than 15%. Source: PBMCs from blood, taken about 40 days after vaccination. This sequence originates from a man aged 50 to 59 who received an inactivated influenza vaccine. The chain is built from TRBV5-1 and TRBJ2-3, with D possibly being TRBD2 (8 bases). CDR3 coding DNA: TGCGCCAGCAGCCAGGGGGGTAGCGGGGCCACAGATACGCAGTATTTT. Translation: CASSQGGSGATDTQYF. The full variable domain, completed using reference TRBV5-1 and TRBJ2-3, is KAGVTQTPRYLIKTRGQQVTLSCSPISGHRSVSWYQQTPGQGLQFLFEYFSETQRNKGNFPGRFSGRQFSNSRSEMNVSTLELGDSALYLCASSQGGSGATDTQYFGPGTRLTVL.